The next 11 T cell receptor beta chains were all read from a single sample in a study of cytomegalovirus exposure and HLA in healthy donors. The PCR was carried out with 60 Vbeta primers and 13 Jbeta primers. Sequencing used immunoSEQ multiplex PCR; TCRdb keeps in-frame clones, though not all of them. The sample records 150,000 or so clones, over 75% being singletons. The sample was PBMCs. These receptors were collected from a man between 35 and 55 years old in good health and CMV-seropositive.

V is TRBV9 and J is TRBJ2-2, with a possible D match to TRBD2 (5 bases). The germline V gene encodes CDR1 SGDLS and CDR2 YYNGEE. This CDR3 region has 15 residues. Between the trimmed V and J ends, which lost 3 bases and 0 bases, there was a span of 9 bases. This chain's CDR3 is CASSDRGTNTGELFF. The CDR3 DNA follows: TGTGCCAGCAGCGACCGGGGTACGAACACCGGGGAGCTGTTTTTT. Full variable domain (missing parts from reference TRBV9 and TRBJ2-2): DSGVTQTPKHLITATGQRVTLRCSPRSGDLSVYWYQQSLDQGLQFLIQYYNGEERAKGNILERFSAQQFPDLHSELNLSSLELGDSALYFCASSDRGTNTGELFFGEGSRLTVL.

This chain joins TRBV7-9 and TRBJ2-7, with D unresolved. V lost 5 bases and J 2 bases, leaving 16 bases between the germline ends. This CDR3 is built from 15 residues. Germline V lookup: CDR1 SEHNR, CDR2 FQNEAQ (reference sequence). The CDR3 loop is CASSPGTALPYEQYF. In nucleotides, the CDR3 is TGTGCCAGCAGCCCCGGTACTGCTCTCCCCTACGAGCAGTACTTC.

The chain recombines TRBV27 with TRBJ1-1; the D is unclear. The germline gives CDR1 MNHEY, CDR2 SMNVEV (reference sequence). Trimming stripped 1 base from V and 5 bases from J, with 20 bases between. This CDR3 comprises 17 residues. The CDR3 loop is CASSLFGQSPRGTEAFF. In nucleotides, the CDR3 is TGTGCCAGCAGTTTATTCGGGCAGAGCCCTCGAGGGACTGAAGCTTTCTTT.

The CDR3 DNA reads TGTGCCAGCATTCCTCGGGGGAGCCAAGAGACCCAGTACTTC. Translating gives CASIPRGSQETQYF. V is TRBV28 and J is TRBJ2-5, with D maybe TRBD2 (6 bases). The CDR3 loop spans 14 amino acids. V was cut by 7 bases and J by 1 base, with 13 bases left in between. Germline loops: CDR1 MDHEN, CDR2 SYDVKM.

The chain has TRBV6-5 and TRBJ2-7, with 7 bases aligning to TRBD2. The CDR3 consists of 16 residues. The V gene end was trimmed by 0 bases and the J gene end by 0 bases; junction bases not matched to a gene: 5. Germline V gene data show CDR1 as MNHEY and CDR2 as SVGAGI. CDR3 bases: TGTGCCAGCAGTTACTCACGGAGCGGGATCTCCTACGAGCAGTACTTC. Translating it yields CASSYSRSGISYEQYF.

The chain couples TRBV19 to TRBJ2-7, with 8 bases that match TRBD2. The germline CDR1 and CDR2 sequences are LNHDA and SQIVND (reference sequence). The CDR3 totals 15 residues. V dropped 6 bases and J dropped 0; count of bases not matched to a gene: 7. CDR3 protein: CASSRGGTISYEQYF. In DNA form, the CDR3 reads TGTGCCAGTAGCCGCGGGGGGACCATCTCCTACGAGCAGTACTTC.

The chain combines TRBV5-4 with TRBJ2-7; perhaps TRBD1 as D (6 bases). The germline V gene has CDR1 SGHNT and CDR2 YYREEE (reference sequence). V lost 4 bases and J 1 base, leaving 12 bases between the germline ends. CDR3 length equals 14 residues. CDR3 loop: CASSPIGGSYEQYF. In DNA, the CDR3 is TGTGCCAGCAGCCCGATAGGGGGTTCCTACGAGCAGTACTTC. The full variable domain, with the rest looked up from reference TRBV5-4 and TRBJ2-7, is ETGVTQSPTHLIKTRGQQVTLRCSSQSGHNTVSWYQQALGQGPQFIFQYYREEENGRGNFPPRFSGLQFPNYSSELNVNALELDDSALYLCASSPIGGSYEQYFGPGTRLTVT.

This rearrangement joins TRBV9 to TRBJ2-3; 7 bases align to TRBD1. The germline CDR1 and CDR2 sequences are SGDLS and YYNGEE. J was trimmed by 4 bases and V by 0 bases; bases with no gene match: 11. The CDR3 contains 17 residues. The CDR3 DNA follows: TGTGCCAGCAGCGTAGAGTTCGGACAGGCAGCCTCAGATACGCAGTATTTT. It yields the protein CASSVEFGQAASDTQYF. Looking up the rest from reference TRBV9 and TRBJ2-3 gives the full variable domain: DSGVTQTPKHLITATGQRVTLRCSPRSGDLSVYWYQQSLDQGLQFLIQYYNGEERAKGNILERFSAQQFPDLHSELNLSSLELGDSALYFCASSVEFGQAASDTQYFGPGTRLTVL.

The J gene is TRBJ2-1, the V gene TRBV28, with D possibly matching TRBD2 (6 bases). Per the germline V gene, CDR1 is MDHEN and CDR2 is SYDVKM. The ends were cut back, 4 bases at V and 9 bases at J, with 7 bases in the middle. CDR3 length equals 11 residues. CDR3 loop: CASSWRGEQFF. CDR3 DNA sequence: TGTGCCAGCAGTTGGCGGGGTGAGCAGTTCTTC.

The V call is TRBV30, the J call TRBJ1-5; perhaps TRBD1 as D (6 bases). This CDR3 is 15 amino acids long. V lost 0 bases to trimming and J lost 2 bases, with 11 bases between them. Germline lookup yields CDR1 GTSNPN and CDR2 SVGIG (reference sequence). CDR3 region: CAWSVLGAGNQPQHF. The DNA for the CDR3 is TGTGCCTGGAGTGTACTGGGGGCCGGCAATCAGCCCCAGCATTTT.

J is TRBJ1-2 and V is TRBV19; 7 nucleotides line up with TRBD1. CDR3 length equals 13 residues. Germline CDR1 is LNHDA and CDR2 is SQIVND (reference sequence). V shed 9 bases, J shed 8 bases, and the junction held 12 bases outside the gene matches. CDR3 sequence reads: CASQNDRAWGYTF. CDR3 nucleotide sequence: TGTGCCAGCCAAAACGACAGGGCGTGGGGCTACACCTTC.